This T cell receptor (beta chain) was obtained from a study of blood T cell repertoires in COVID-19. In the study overall: Samples of COVID-19 (acute and convalescent) were obtained from the United States, Italy and Spain.

Original processing methods: Cell counts per sample came from amplifying reference gene primers. Sequencing was performed with immunoSEQ multiplex PCR; in TCRdb, only in-frame clones are kept and a portion is missing. That table supplies the V and J calls and clone size; D and trimming were determined from the DNA. The repertoire holds approximately 130,000 clones, with about 85% as singletons. Germline values: CDR1 ENHRY, CDR2 SYGVKD. The CDR3 loop spans 15 amino acids. Trimming shortened V by 1 base and J by 0 bases, and 7 bases separated the two germline ends. This TCR derives from a man aged 40-49 years with active or convalescent COVID-19. V usage is TRBV10-3 and J usage is TRBJ1-3; D not certain. Input material: peripheral blood. This CDR3 is CAISEFKSSGNTIYF. CDR3 sequence (DNA): TGTGCCATCAGTGAGTTCAAGAGCTCTGGAAACACCATATATTTT.